Listed below are T cell receptor beta chains from one sample, sequenced in a study of blood T cell repertoires in COVID-19. Profiling relied on immunoSEQ multiplex PCR, and the TCRdb table lists in-frame clones only, not all of them. Among about 210,000 clones listed, 81% were seen once. Specimen: PBMCs or T cells enriched from blood (not recorded which). Receptors were obtained from a woman aged 50 to 65 with acute COVID-19. The CDR3 runs from the conserved cysteine through the conserved F or W. The D gene is left open where the match is weak. Size tells how often a clone was seen (once, few, many) or the class of an expanded clone, and some rows leave it out.

d_gene: NA
v_gene: TRBV2
abundance: many
j_gene: TRBJ2-1
CDR3aa: CASSDSGKGYYNEQFF
CDR3nt: TGTGCCAGCAGTGACTCGGGGAAGGGATACTACAATGAGCAGTTCTTC

d_gene: NA
v_gene: TRBV5-1
abundance: NA
j_gene: TRBJ2-2
CDR3aa: CASSFPLNTGELFF
CDR3nt: TGCGCCAGCAGCTTTCCCCTGAACACCGGGGAGCTGTTTTTT

d_gene: TRBD1
v_gene: TRBV28
abundance: NA
j_gene: TRBJ2-7
CDR3aa: CASSPRTGLSSYEQYF
CDR3nt: TGTGCCAGCAGTCCCCGGACAGGGTTAAGCTCCTACGAGCAGTACTTC

d_gene: TRBD1
v_gene: TRBV27
abundance: NA
j_gene: TRBJ2-7
CDR3aa: CASSSDGRGREQYF
CDR3nt: TGTGCCAGCAGTTCAGACGGCAGGGGGCGCGAGCAGTACTTC

d_gene: TRBD1
v_gene: TRBV7-2
abundance: NA
j_gene: TRBJ1-2
CDR3aa: CASTLGEDRSGYTF
CDR3nt: TGTGCCAGCACCCTGGGGGAGGACAGGTCTGGCTACACCTTC

d_gene: NA
v_gene: TRBV11-3
abundance: NA
j_gene: TRBJ2-3
CDR3aa: CASSSIFTGSATDTQYF
CDR3nt: TGTGCCAGCAGCTCAATATTTACAGGCTCGGCCACAGATACGCAGTATTTT

d_gene: NA
v_gene: TRBV14
abundance: NA
j_gene: TRBJ2-7
CDR3aa: CASSIGGYEQYF
CDR3nt: TGTGCCAGCAGTATAGGGGGATACGAGCAGTACTTC

d_gene: TRBD2
v_gene: TRBV11-3
abundance: NA
j_gene: TRBJ2-1
CDR3aa: CASSGGGANEQFF
CDR3nt: TGTGCCAGCAGCGGCGGGGGGGCTAATGAGCAGTTCTTC

d_gene: TRBD2
v_gene: TRBV28
abundance: NA
j_gene: TRBJ2-2
CDR3aa: CASHVWEGANTGELFF
CDR3nt: TGTGCCAGCCACGTTTGGGAGGGCGCGAACACCGGGGAGCTGTTTTTT

d_gene: NA
v_gene: TRBV7-9
abundance: NA
j_gene: TRBJ2-7
CDR3aa: CASSLGGVTYEQYF
CDR3nt: TGTGCCAGCAGCTTAGGAGGAGTAACCTACGAGCAGTACTTC

d_gene: NA
v_gene: TRBV11-2
abundance: once
j_gene: TRBJ2-5
CDR3aa: CASSAGTNQETQYF
CDR3nt: TGTGCCAGCAGCGCCGGGACAAATCAAGAGACCCAGTACTTC

d_gene: TRBD1
v_gene: TRBV7-6
abundance: NA
j_gene: TRBJ2-6
CDR3aa: CASSDLQGGSGANVLTF
CDR3nt: TGTGCCAGCAGCGACCTACAGGGGGGCTCTGGGGCCAACGTCCTGACTTTC

d_gene: NA
v_gene: TRBV5-8
abundance: NA
j_gene: TRBJ1-6
CDR3aa: CASSFQGFGNSPLHF
CDR3nt: TGTGCCAGCAGCTTTCAGGGATTTGGAAATTCACCCCTCCACTTT

d_gene: NA
v_gene: TRBV2
abundance: NA
j_gene: TRBJ2-2
CDR3aa: CASSARILNTGELFF
CDR3nt: TGTGCCAGCAGTGCTAGGATTCTGAACACCGGGGAGCTGTTTTTT

d_gene: NA
v_gene: TRBV18
abundance: NA
j_gene: TRBJ2-7
CDR3aa: CASSPPSGYEQYF
CDR3nt: TGTGCCAGCTCACCACCTTCCGGCTACGAGCAGTACTTC

d_gene: TRBD2
v_gene: TRBV7-9
abundance: NA
j_gene: TRBJ2-1
CDR3aa: CASSMGLAPNNEQFF
CDR3nt: TGTGCCAGCAGCATGGGACTAGCGCCAAACAATGAGCAGTTCTTC

d_gene: TRBD1
v_gene: TRBV12-3/TRBV12-4
abundance: few
j_gene: TRBJ1-5
CDR3aa: CASSRQGDQPQHF
CDR3nt: TGTGCCAGCAGTCGACAGGGGGATCAGCCCCAGCATTTT

d_gene: NA
v_gene: TRBV18
abundance: NA
j_gene: TRBJ1-1
CDR3aa: CASSPSGANTEAFF
CDR3nt: TGTGCCAGCTCACCTTCGGGAGCTAACACTGAAGCTTTCTTT

d_gene: TRBD1
v_gene: TRBV6-4
abundance: NA
j_gene: TRBJ2-7
CDR3aa: CANQGQGAGEQYF
CDR3nt: TGTGCCAACCAGGGACAGGGGGCCGGAGAGCAGTACTTC

d_gene: TRBD1
v_gene: TRBV28
abundance: NA
j_gene: TRBJ1-1
CDR3aa: CASSSIGQGNTEAFF
CDR3nt: TGTGCCAGCAGCTCAATCGGACAGGGGAACACTGAAGCTTTCTTT

d_gene: TRBD1
v_gene: TRBV7-9
abundance: NA
j_gene: TRBJ1-1
CDR3aa: CASSSQGGSNLRAFF
CDR3nt: TGTGCCAGCAGCTCCCAGGGGGGAAGTAACCTGAGAGCTTTCTTT

d_gene: TRBD1
v_gene: TRBV6-8
abundance: NA
j_gene: TRBJ1-1
CDR3aa: CASSRGQGPNTEAFF
CDR3nt: TGTGCCAGCAGTCGGGGACAGGGCCCTAACACTGAAGCTTTCTTT

d_gene: NA
v_gene: TRBV3-1/TRBV3-2
abundance: NA
j_gene: TRBJ2-1
CDR3aa: CASSQERLLNNEQFF
CDR3nt: TGTGCCAGCAGCCAAGAAAGACTCCTTAACAATGAGCAGTTCTTC

d_gene: TRBD2
v_gene: TRBV9
abundance: NA
j_gene: TRBJ2-5
CDR3aa: CASSVAPSRASGRAYQETQYF
CDR3nt: TGTGCCAGCAGCGTAGCACCATCCCGGGCTAGCGGGAGGGCGTACCAAGAGACCCAGTACTTC

d_gene: NA
v_gene: TRBV7-2
abundance: NA
j_gene: TRBJ1-5
CDR3aa: CASSLVEGNQPQHF
CDR3nt: TGTGCCAGCAGCTTAGTTGAGGGCAATCAGCCCCAGCATTTT

d_gene: TRBD1
v_gene: TRBV28
abundance: NA
j_gene: TRBJ1-2
CDR3aa: CVSSTGQGARTF
CDR3nt: TGTGTCAGCAGTACTGGACAGGGGGCGAGGACCTTC

d_gene: TRBD2
v_gene: TRBV7-9
abundance: NA
j_gene: TRBJ2-1
CDR3aa: CASSLKAGRPYNEQFF
CDR3nt: TGTGCCAGCAGCTTAAAAGCGGGAAGACCCTACAATGAGCAGTTCTTC

d_gene: NA
v_gene: TRBV28
abundance: NA
j_gene: TRBJ1-2
CDR3aa: CASSPPLNSYGYTF
CDR3nt: TGTGCCAGCAGTCCCCCCCTGAATAGTTATGGCTACACCTTC

d_gene: NA
v_gene: TRBV10-3
abundance: few
j_gene: TRBJ1-2
CDR3aa: CAIRLGREHPYGYTF
CDR3nt: TGTGCCATCAGATTAGGACGGGAGCACCCCTATGGCTACACCTTC

d_gene: TRBD1
v_gene: TRBV2
abundance: NA
j_gene: TRBJ1-1
CDR3aa: CASSAGTGRNTEAFF
CDR3nt: TGTGCCAGCAGTGCCGGGACAGGGCGGAACACTGAAGCTTTCTTT

d_gene: TRBD1
v_gene: TRBV12-3/TRBV12-4
abundance: once
j_gene: TRBJ2-7
CDR3aa: CASKRTGGDEQYF
CDR3nt: TGTGCCAGCAAAAGGACAGGGGGCGACGAGCAGTACTTC

d_gene: TRBD1
v_gene: TRBV4-1
abundance: NA
j_gene: TRBJ2-7
CDR3aa: CASSRPDRGESYEQYF
CDR3nt: TGCGCCAGCAGCCGCCCGGACAGGGGCGAATCCTACGAGCAGTACTTC